This is a list of T cell receptor beta chains from one sample in a study of control samples from healthy donors and cancer patients. The table came from immunoSEQ multiplex PCR; TCRdb's copy has only in-frame clones and leaves some out. The top ten clones hold around 1.4% of a sample with approximately 170,000 clones, about 92% of them seen once. The sample comprised blood. All receptors come from a young man in good health. Each CDR3 is given with its conserved first and last residue. D genes are given only for firm matches. Only some rows state a clone size, as once, few, many or a class for expanded clones.

CDR3aa	CDR3nt	j_gene	v_gene	abundance	d_gene
CASSLVGAEAFF	TGTGCCAGCAGCTTAGTGGGGGCTGAAGCTTTCTTT	TRBJ1-1	TRBV7-9	once	.
CSASRPGGSYEQYF	TGCAGTGCTAGTCGCCCAGGGGGCTCCTACGAGCAGTACTTC	TRBJ2-7	TRBV20-1	.	TRBD1
CAELNARAPKGANVLTF	TGTGCCGAGCTTAACGCCAGGGCCCCGAAGGGGGCCAACGTCCTGACTTTC	TRBJ2-6	TRBV7-2	.	.
CASSKGAREQYF	TGTGCCAGCAGCAAGGGGGCTCGCGAGCAGTACTTC	TRBJ2-7	TRBV4-2	.	TRBD1
CASSSTGAAYEQYF	TGCGCCAGCAGCTCGACAGGGGCCGCCTACGAGCAGTACTTC	TRBJ2-7	TRBV5-1	.	TRBD1
CAWNDMRTSSYNSPLHF	TGTGCCTGGAATGACATGCGGACGAGCTCCTATAATTCACCCCTCCACTTT	TRBJ1-6	TRBV30	.	.
CAWSGQAGADTQYF	TGTGCCTGGAGTGGACAAGCGGGAGCAGATACGCAGTATTTT	TRBJ2-3	TRBV30	.	TRBD2
CASSVDRSTGNTIYF	TGTGCCAGCAGCGTAGACCGATCGACTGGAAACACCATATATTTT	TRBJ1-3	TRBV9	.	.
CASSLGDGSNQPQHF	TGTGCCAGCAGCTTAGGTGACGGTAGCAATCAGCCCCAGCATTTT	TRBJ1-5	TRBV7-2	.	.
CASQAETGVYEQYF	TGTGCCAGCCAGGCGGAGACAGGGGTCTACGAGCAGTACTTC	TRBJ2-7	TRBV6-5	once	TRBD1
CASSLWDLNANTGELFF	TGCGCCAGCAGCTTATGGGACTTGAATGCGAACACCGGGGAGCTGTTTTTT	TRBJ2-2	TRBV5-1	.	.
CASSQRATRLFF	TGTGCCAGCAGCCAACGGGCAACCCGCTTATTTTTT	TRBJ1-4	TRBV3-1/TRBV3-2	.	.
CASSSNPTGTNEKLFF	TGTGCCAGCAGCTCCAACCCGACAGGGACTAATGAAAAACTGTTTTTT	TRBJ1-4	TRBV7-9	.	TRBD1
CASSLSVNSYEQYF	TGTGCCAGCAGCCTATCGGTGAACTCCTACGAGCAGTACTTC	TRBJ2-7	TRBV7-9	.	.
CASSLSTSNEQFF	TGTGCCAGCAGTTTATCCACTAGCAATGAGCAGTTCTTC	TRBJ2-1	TRBV27	.	.
CASSLAGQLYEQYF	TGTGCCAGCAGCCTTGCGGGACAGCTCTACGAGCAGTACTTC	TRBJ2-7	TRBV28	.	.
CASSTTPGTDSNQPQHF	TGTGCCAGCAGCACTACCCCCGGGACAGATAGCAATCAGCCCCAGCATTTT	TRBJ1-5	TRBV5-4	.	TRBD1
CASSITDLQETQYF	TGTGCCAGTAGTATTACGGACCTCCAAGAGACCCAGTACTTC	TRBJ2-5	TRBV19	.	.
CASTPGGSGIYTEQFF	TGCGCCAGCACCCCAGGTGGTAGCGGAATATATACGGAGCAGTTCTTC	TRBJ2-1	TRBV4-1	.	.
CASSLVGGGGEKLFF	TGTGCCAGCAGCTTAGTTGGGGGCGGAGGGGAAAAACTGTTTTTT	TRBJ1-4	TRBV7-2	once	.
CASSTRAAGYGYTF	TGTGCCAGTAGTACCAGGGCGGCTGGCTATGGCTACACCTTC	TRBJ1-2	TRBV19	.	.
CASSLIVSGTGELFF	TGTGCCAGCAGCTTAATTGTTAGCGGGACCGGGGAGCTGTTTTTT	TRBJ2-2	TRBV7-3	.	TRBD2
CASRMDRNTEAFF	TGCGCCAGCAGAATGGACCGGAACACTGAAGCTTTCTTT	TRBJ1-1	TRBV5-1	.	.
CASSSNGCRRRRNTIYF	TGTGCCAGCAGCTCCAACGGCTGCAGGCGTCGAAGAAACACCATATATTTT	TRBJ1-3	TRBV27	.	.
CAISGQASNTEAFF	TGTGCCATCAGTGGACAGGCCTCAAACACTGAAGCTTTCTTT	TRBJ1-1	TRBV10-3	.	.
CASSESGAKRGETQYF	TGTGCCAGCAGTGAAAGTGGGGCCAAGCGGGGGGAGACCCAGTACTTC	TRBJ2-5	TRBV2	.	TRBD2
CATSDRNGAVGYTF	TGTGCCACCAGTGATCGTAACGGCGCAGTAGGCTACACCTTC	TRBJ1-2	TRBV24-1	.	.
CASSLTGIEQFF	TGTGCCAGCAGTTTAACTGGTATTGAGCAGTTCTTC	TRBJ2-1	TRBV28	.	.
CATSRGGGTGANVLTF	TGTGCCACCAGCAGAGGGGGGGGTACAGGGGCCAACGTCCTGACTTTC	TRBJ2-6	TRBV15	few	TRBD2
CASSKDSEAFF	TGTGCCAGCAGCAAAGACAGTGAAGCTTTCTTT	TRBJ1-1	TRBV2	.	.
CASGPLVHEQYF	TGTGCCAGCGGTCCCCTTGTCCACGAGCAGTACTTC	TRBJ2-7	TRBV7-6	once	.
CASSPTGQTLYGYTF	TGTGCCAGCTCACCCACAGGACAGACCCTCTATGGCTACACCTTC	TRBJ1-2	TRBV18	.	.
CASSAGTTLRSDQQYF	TGTGCCAGCAGTGCTGGGACCACCCTCCGTTCTGACCAGCAGTACTTC	TRBJ2-7	TRBV25-1	.	.
CASSLFTGALEGYTF	TGTGCCAGCAGCCTGTTTACAGGGGCCCTGGAGGGCTACACCTTC	TRBJ1-2	TRBV11-2	.	TRBD1
CASRRTGVDQPQHF	TGTGCCAGCAGAAGAACAGGGGTGGATCAGCCCCAGCATTTT	TRBJ1-5	TRBV6-5	.	TRBD1
CASGTGTGSYEQYF	TGTGCCAGCGGGACAGGGACAGGGTCCTACGAGCAGTACTTC	TRBJ2-7	TRBV5-4	.	TRBD1
CASSPVAGISYEQYF	TGTGCCAGTAGTCCCGTAGCGGGCATATCCTACGAGCAGTACTTC	TRBJ2-7	TRBV19	.	TRBD2
CASSEEFKGTQYF	TGTGCCAGCAGTGAAGAGTTTAAAGGGACCCAGTACTTC	TRBJ2-5	TRBV2	once	.
CASREDSGRVDTQYF	TGTGCCAGCCGGGAAGATAGCGGGAGGGTGGATACGCAGTATTTT	TRBJ2-3	TRBV6-6	once	TRBD2
CASSSGGRWSNQPQHF	TGTGCCAGCAGCTCAGGGGGTCGTTGGAGCAATCAGCCCCAGCATTTT	TRBJ1-5	TRBV7-8	once	TRBD1
CASSATGTGAGDTQYF	TGTGCCAGCAGCGCAACCGGGACAGGGGCGGGAGATACGCAGTATTTT	TRBJ2-3	TRBV7-3	.	TRBD1
CASSHARDRLTEAFF	TGCGCCAGCAGCCACGCCCGGGACAGGCTCACTGAAGCTTTCTTT	TRBJ1-1	TRBV4-1	.	TRBD1
CASSLHALAGYEQYF	TGTGCCAGCAGCTTGCACGCACTAGCGGGGTACGAGCAGTACTTC	TRBJ2-7	TRBV7-2	.	TRBD2
CASSESDRGLRHNEQFF	TGTGCCAGCAGTGAATCGGACAGGGGGCTTCGTCACAATGAGCAGTTCTTC	TRBJ2-1	TRBV6-1	.	TRBD1
CASSLSQGNYGYTF	TGCGCCAGCAGCTTATCTCAGGGGAACTATGGCTACACCTTC	TRBJ1-2	TRBV5-1	.	.
CAIYRDRGFDCTDTQYF	TGTGCCATCTACCGGGACAGGGGGTTCGACTGCACAGATACGCAGTATTTT	TRBJ2-3	TRBV24-1	.	TRBD1
CASSQDFLDFGGIDYGYTF	TGTGCCAGCAGCCAAGACTTCCTCGATTTCGGGGGTATCGACTATGGCTACACCTTC	TRBJ1-2	TRBV4-2	.	.
CASSQDSARVTGNTIYF	TGTGCCAGCAGCCAAGATAGCGCCAGGGTAACTGGAAACACCATATATTTT	TRBJ1-3	TRBV3-1/TRBV3-2	.	.
CASSQDGGRGEQYF	TGCGCCAGCAGCCAAGATGGGGGACGAGGCGAGCAGTACTTC	TRBJ2-7	TRBV4-3	.	.
CASSPISGRAYNEQFF	TGTGCCAGCAGCCCCATTAGCGGGAGGGCATACAATGAGCAGTTCTTC	TRBJ2-1	TRBV7-3	.	TRBD2
CASSWDGGSGNTIYF	TGCGCCAGCAGCTGGGACGGTGGCTCTGGAAACACCATATATTTT	TRBJ1-3	TRBV5-1	once	.
CAISARESVDSPLHF	TGTGCCATCAGTGCTAGGGAGTCAGTGGATTCACCCCTCCACTTT	TRBJ1-6	TRBV10-3	.	.
CASSQVNRGTDTQYF	TGTGCCAGCAGCCAAGTCAACCGAGGCACAGATACGCAGTATTTT	TRBJ2-3	TRBV3-1/TRBV3-2	.	.
CASSPRGQGARETQYF	TGTGCCAGCAGCCCAAGAGGACAGGGGGCCCGAGAGACCCAGTACTTC	TRBJ2-5	TRBV3-1/TRBV3-2	.	TRBD1
CASSQGALASPYEQYF	TGTGCCAGCAGCCAAGGTGCCCTCGCATCCCCCTACGAGCAGTACTTC	TRBJ2-7	TRBV3-1/TRBV3-2	once	.